This T cell receptor (beta chain) comes out of a study of blood T cell repertoires in COVID-19. This CDR3 has 19 residues. Per germline, CDR1 MGHRA and CDR2 YSYEKL. J lost 1 base, V lost 3 bases, and 10 bases had no gene match. This clone has just a few counts. Clones were sequenced by immunoSEQ multiplex PCR, and TCRdb holds only the in-frame ones, with some missing. This sample has 200,000 to 250,000 clones, with 80% to 90% found just once. The chain links TRBV4-1 to TRBJ2-1; 12 bases line up with TRBD2. The TCR comes from a man aged 40-50 years who had recovered from COVID-19. The source material was PBMCs or T cells enriched from blood (not recorded which). The CDR3 DNA is TGCGCCAGCAGCCATCCGGGACTAGCGGGCCATTTTTCCTACAATGAGCAGTTCTTC. Translating gives CASSHPGLAGHFSYNEQFF.